This T cell receptor (beta chain) was sequenced for a study of blood T cell repertoires in COVID-19. Study-wide context: PBMCs, B-cell-depleted T cells, or T cells were the source of the cDNA or gDNA that made up the material.

In the original analysis: Reference gene primers were amplified, and this amplification served to estimate nucleated cell counts. Produced via immunoSEQ multiplex PCR; TCRdb's table is partial and in-frame only. V and J calls and clone size come straight from that table; D and trimming were deduced from the DNA. This table holds around 260,000 clones, 85% to 90% found once. Germline V gene lookup returns CDR1 KGHDR and CDR2 SFDVKD. The CDR3 spans 13 residues. Trimming took off 3 bases at V and 7 bases at J, with 12 bases between the two ends. This sequence joins TRBV24-1 and TRBJ2-7, with a weak D call TRBD2 (5 bases). Material for sequencing was peripheral blood. The sequence was obtained from a human donor in a cohort sampled during active COVID-19. CDR3 DNA sequence: TGTGCCACCAGTGATGAGGCCGGCGGGGAGCAGTACTTC. It translates to CATSDEAGGEQYF.